This T cell receptor (beta chain) was profiled in a study of blood T cell repertoires in COVID-19. Germline CDR1 is SGHVS and CDR2 is FNYEAQ. This CDR3 contains 14 residues. V dropped 5 bases and J dropped 4 bases, with 11 bases sitting between them. The protocol was immunoSEQ multiplex PCR, while the TCRdb copy is restricted to in-frame clones and leaves out a portion. Counted here are about 380,000 clones, about 88% occurring once; the ten biggest clones make up about 3%. Recovered participants had two consecutive negative NP/OP PCR tests, healthcare professional clearance, or symptom resolution. The V call is TRBV7-6, the J call TRBJ2-2; D may be TRBD1 (5 bases). The origin of this receptor is a woman aged 25 to 39 who had recovered from COVID-19. Sequencing was carried out using PBMCs or T cells enriched from blood (not recorded which). The CDR3 here is CASSQGMGTGELFF. The DNA for the CDR3 is TGTGCCAGCAGCCAGGGCATGGGCACCGGGGAGCTGTTTTTT.